This T cell receptor beta chain was obtained from a study of blood T cell repertoires in COVID-19 (dated by TCRdb to 2018 to 2020). For the wider study: The collaborator samples originated in the United States, Italy and Spain and spanned the acute and convalescent phases of COVID-19. Subjects who had been exposed to COVID-19, were actively infected with it, or had recovered from it provided the deeply sampled blood TCRbeta repertoires that made up the dataset. Samples were obtained from the ongoing ImmuneRACE study (first 160 participants) and from some 1,300 subjects provided by 6 global collaborators. Where available, HLA class I and class II types were obtained from metadata supplied by the sample provider rather than from assay-based typing. The repertoires were released in a freely available public database intended as a resource for research on the immune response to SARS-CoV-2. Sample metadata almost always included a de-identified subject ID, COVID-19 status, age in years and sex. The prospective study material was composed of cDNA or gDNA derived from T cells, B-cell-depleted T cells, or PBMCs. Broad study findings and their caveats: How much clinical and demographic metadata was included differed by source and by participant, and the metadata was provided uncurated.

With regard to this clone: Its antigen is not yet known. Base qualities were left out, and no much larger clone turns up one base away.

Another Seattle source contributed samples from volunteer blood donors who had recovered from COVID-19. Each collaborating institution followed its own protocols to collect whole blood in K2EDTA tubes. For TCRbeta analysis, collaborator samples were shipped as frozen whole blood, as isolated PBMCs, or as DNA extracted from either sample type. From a lookup of the germline V gene, CDR1 and CDR2 are LGHNT and FRNRAP. V gives up 7 bases and J gives up 1 base, and the segment between their germline ends measures 10 bases. The CDR3 goes from the cysteine to the phenylalanine over 13 residues. The DNA shown is the 39-base CDR3, in frame from base 1. The immunoSEQ Assay, a bias-controlled multiplex PCR, was used to amplify TCRbeta CDR3 regions from genomic DNA. The authors processed their data as follows. The number of nucleated cells in each sample was estimated by amplification of reference gene primers within the assay. To quantify the absolute abundance of each unique TCRbeta CDR3 rearrangement, sequence reads were collapsed and filtered. For each sample, productive Simpson clonality was calculated as the square root of Simpson's diversity index across productive rearrangements. The immuneACCESS repertoire file appears here via TCRdb, limited to in-frame rearrangements. These files lack a portion of the clones; in checked studies, under half of the deficit traces to unresolved V genes, and the cause of the others is not known. The D gene and trimming were derived from the DNA, and the V and J assignments and clone size from that table. Across this sample there are around 250,000 clones, with roughly 89% seen only once. Clones ranked in the top ten supply about 4.6% of the sample.

This clonotype originated in a woman aged 40 to 50 who had recovered from COVID-19. The sequencing input was peripheral blood. The chain uses TRBV12-5 and TRBJ1-2; possibly the D gene is TRBD1, per 5 matching bases. CDR3 reads: CASAPRVNYGYTF. The nucleotides read TGTGCTAGTGCCCCCAGGGTTAACTATGGCTACACCTTC. With the portions outside the CDR3 filled from the reference TRBV12-5 and TRBJ1-2 genes, the complete variable region becomes DARVTQTPRHKVTEMGQEVTMRCQPILGHNTVFWYRQTMMQGLELLAYFRNRAPLDDSGMPKDRFSAEMPDATLATLKIQPSEPRDSAVYFCASAPRVNYGYTFGSGTRLTVV.